Detailed here is one TCR beta chain. The clone's antigen remains unknown. It has no much larger one-base neighbor in the sample; base qualities were not kept. The label giving this sample's treatment or condition can be read as: roughly 10-day PBMC culture with coronavirus spike peptide pools or control peptides (ViraFEST assay). The ViraFEST assay, used in the study, expanded antigen-specific T cells with peptide pools and then identified the expanded clonotypes through TCR sequencing. The convalescent patients' positive SARS-CoV-2 PCR tests were from March to December 2020, which was before the Alpha, Beta and Delta variants emerged in the United States. Each well held 2 million to 2.5 million PBMCs cultured with roughly 10 ug/ml peptide pools in IMDM containing roughly 5% human AB serum and approximately 10 IU/ml IL-2. Half of the culture medium was replaced with fresh IL-2-containing medium on days 3 and 7. CD4+ T cells were isolated after approximately 10 days of culture through negative selection using the EasySep CD4+ T cell isolation kit. Ficoll-Paque Plus gradient centrifugation was used to isolate PBMCs from whole blood, and the isolated PBMCs were then either used fresh or cryopreserved at -140C. Triplicate wells were generally used for each culture condition.

This specimen belongs to a study of vaccination and CD4 T cells after COVID-19 (dated 2022 in TCRdb). Describing the broader study: Convalescent patients had a positive SARS-CoV-2 result on nasal swab PCR, and of these patients, several had mild disease and one had severe disease. Six males and four females were included in the convalescent cohort, with two Hispanic individuals, seven Caucasians, two Asians and one multiracial person represented. Participants got two doses of the Pfizer-BioNTech BNT162b2 vaccine (n=8) or two doses of the Moderna mRNA-1273 vaccine (n=2). Post-COVID blood samples were collected from convalescent patients a median of roughly 100 days after diagnosis, with a range of roughly 30 to 161 days. Post-vaccine blood samples were obtained a median of approximately 74 days after the second vaccine dose, with a range of 14 to 241 days. For stimulating the cultures, overlapping spike peptide pools were used, derived from SARS-CoV-2 as well as from the common cold coronaviruses HCoV-NL63, HCoV-OC43 and HCoV-229E. Control cultures received a CEFX viral epitope pool as the positive control, an HIV-1 Nef peptide pool as the negative control, or no peptide. The spike-specific CD4+ TCR repertoire was compared before and after mRNA vaccination in over nine COVID-19 convalescent patients and a handful of infection-naive healthy vaccine recipients.

Libraries were prepared through PCR. DNA from cultured CD4+ T cells underwent TCR sequencing with the Oncomine TCR Beta short-read assay at the Johns Hopkins FTIC core. The QIAamp micro DNA kit was used to extract genomic DNA from the cultured CD4+ T cells. Oncomine TCR Beta libraries from cultured CD4+ T cells were pooled using unique dual indexes and sequenced on an Illumina iSeq 100. The paper's processing steps were these. Non-productive sequences were filtered out, and CDR3s that did not start with C, did not end with F or W, or were shorter than 7 amino acids were discarded. The MANAFEST web application was used to identify antigen-specific clonotypes by comparing peptide-stimulated wells against reference wells and other culture wells. Positive clones required FDR below 0.05, an odds ratio above 5, and productive frequency above 0.1% in at least two of three replicate wells. Clonotypes that were significantly expanded in both SARS-CoV-2 spike wells and at least one common cold coronavirus spike condition were defined as cross-reactive. Using R version 3.6.1, CDR3 homology was evaluated through Levenshtein distances (stringdist) along with unrooted phylogenetic trees (ape). The public reads were reanalyzed by TCRdb: fastp trimming at Q25, MiXCR alignment, in-frame beta chains only. Entries that share a CDR3 protein sequence are merged under the most common genes and DNA. What appears here as the V and J calls and clone size reflects TCRdb's work, not the paper's. In this sample the table shows about 8,500 distinct CDR3 sequences, around 50% of which occur a single time. The ten largest clones add up to less than 25% of the sample.

Study-wide findings and limitations: Although the median number of SARS-CoV-2-reactive clonotypes went up from some 23 after infection to 35 to 40 after vaccination, the increase was not significant. Among convalescent patients, a median around 86% of the SARS-CoV-2-reactive clones seen after vaccination appeared only after vaccination, which suggests priming specific to the vaccine. In convalescent patients, nearly all vaccine-specific clones (304 of 307) were found to be mono-reactive for SARS-CoV-2 spike rather than cross-reactive with common cold coronaviruses. Only a relatively small number of convalescent patients were included in the study, and early timepoints following natural infection were not analyzed.

CDR1 MDHEN and CDR2 SYDVKM are derived from the germline V gene. Reading from cysteine to phenylalanine, the CDR3 counts 14 amino acids. The kept DNA is CDR3 alone, 42 bases in frame from the first base. Between the V and J ends, shortened by 8 bases and 2 bases respectively, the junction contains 15 bases. This receptor was obtained from a human donor who had recovered from COVID-19. The chain was built from TRBV28 and TRBJ2-5; the D segment may tentatively be TRBD1 or TRBD2, each giving 5 matched bases. Sample: CD4+ T cells from blood, cultured in vitro. The DNA is TGTGCCAGCCCGGGACGGCCTTCACAAGAGACCCAGTACTTC. It translates to CASPGRPSQETQYF.